Below, 27 T cell receptor beta chains from the same sample are listed, as sequenced in a study of regulatory T cells in long-lasting Graves disease. Construction of TCR beta libraries relied on iRepertoire HTBI primers and on Arm-PCR targeting CDR3 regions. TCRdb analysed the multiplex PCR reads with MiXCR anew, one entry per CDR3 protein. The repertoire consists of approximately 540,000 distinct CDR3 sequences, with approximately 12% occurring once and the leading ten covering 8% to 10%. Specified time point: newly diagnosed GD, antithyroid drugs for less than 3 months. The TCR library used RNA extracted from PBMCs. This same sample was also taken into another study, of T cells in Graves' hyperthyroidism and ophthalmopathy.

Sequenced here: peripheral blood mononuclear cells (PBMCs), sampled at new diagnosis, from a patient treated with antithyroid drugs. Receptors were obtained from a woman aged 25 to 45 with Graves disease.

There are a few counts of this clonotype. The chain uses TRBV7-9 and TRBJ2-3; TRBD2 aligns across 8 bases. The V gene's germline CDR1 is SEHNR and CDR2 FQNEAQ (reference sequence). V shed 5 bases, J shed 0 bases, and the junction held 4 bases outside the gene matches. This CDR3 has 15 residues. CDR3 region: CASSPSGSSTDTQYF. Here the CDR3 DNA reads TGTGCCAGCAGCCCTAGCGGGTCTAGCACAGATACGCAGTATTTT.

Ten or more counts support this clonotype. The chain employs TRBV3-1 and TRBJ1-2; 9 bases are shared with TRBD1. CDR3 length: 15 residues. CDR1 LGHDT and CDR2 YNNKEL come from the germline V gene (reference sequence). V gave up 3 bases and J gave up 4 bases; unmatched junction bases: 6. The CDR3 bases are TGTGCCAGCAGCCATTTGGACAGGGGAGGCTATGGCTACACCTTC. Translation gives CASSHLDRGGYGYTF.

This chain links TRBV5-1 with TRBJ1-4; D remains ambiguous. V lost 0 bases and J lost 8, with 11 bases in between. The CDR3 is 14 amino acids. In germline, CDR1 is SGHRS, CDR2 YFSETQ. The CDR3 here is CASSLGTEQEKLFF. In DNA form, the CDR3 reads TGCGCCAGCAGCTTGGGGACGGAGCAGGAAAAACTGTTTTTT.

This clonotype was seen at least ten times. Its ends do not fully match the called genes, so a read error is possible. The gene calls are TRBV9 and TRBJ1-3; D is possibly TRBD1 (6 bases). CDR3 length: 14 residues. Germline V gene data show CDR1 as SGDLS and CDR2 as YYNGEE. CDR3 amino acids: CASTVGGSGNTIYF. The CDR3 DNA follows: TGTGCCAGCACCGTAGGGGGGTCTGGAAACACCATATATTTT.

In its sample, this clonotype was seen a few times. The chain employs TRBV5-6 and TRBJ1-5; D may be TRBD1 (6 bases). Trimming stripped 4 bases from V and 3 bases from J, with 17 bases between. The CDR3 is 16 residues long. From germline, CDR1 is SGHDT and CDR2 YYEEEE. The CDR3 DNA reads TGTGCCAGCAGCCGCGGGCAGGGGAGAAACAATCAGCCCCAGCATTTT. It yields the protein CASSRGQGRNNQPQHF.

There are a few counts of this clonotype. This chain connects TRBV19 to TRBJ1-5, with D possibly matching TRBD1 (6 bases). Trimming shortened V by 1 base and J by 7 bases, and 17 bases separated the two germline ends. CDR3 length: 16 residues. Germline V gives CDR1 LNHDA, CDR2 SQIVND (reference sequence). The CDR3 loop is CASSIGPGAVEQPQHF. In nucleotides, the CDR3 is TGTGCCAGTAGTATAGGCCCGGGGGCAGTAGAACAGCCCCAGCATTTT.

This clonotype was recorded many times. This chain links TRBV7-8 with TRBJ2-3; no clear D. Trimming took 4 bases from V and 1 from J, leaving 12 bases between them. Germline values: CDR1 SGHVS, CDR2 FQNEAQ. CDR3 size: 15 residues. The CDR3 DNA sequence: TGTGCCAGCAGCTCGGCCCCATGGGGCACAGATACGCAGTATTTT. This codes for CASSSAPWGTDTQYF.

The chain joins TRBV19 to TRBJ2-5; TRBD1 matches 7 bases. This CDR3 region has 14 residues. Germline V lookup: CDR1 LNHDA, CDR2 SQIVND (reference sequence). V was clipped by 3 bases and J by 5 bases; unmatched bases: 6. The CDR3 spells CASSMRTGGETQYF. CDR3 bases: TGTGCCAGTAGTATGCGGACAGGCGGGGAGACCCAGTACTTC.

This clonotype was counted at least ten times. V is TRBV7-9 and J is TRBJ1-3; D call uncertain. This CDR3 spans 13 amino acids. V was clipped by 6 bases and J by 8 bases, with 14 bases between them. Germline CDR1 reads SEHNR; CDR2 reads FQNEAQ (reference sequence). DNA for the CDR3: TGTGCCAGCAGTCACTTAGGTTTGGACACCATATATTTT. It encodes CASSHLGLDTIYF.

This clonotype was seen many times. The chain couples TRBV13 to TRBJ2-6, with a tentative D call TRBD1 (6 bases). Germline V lookup: CDR1 PRHDT, CDR2 FYEKMQ (reference sequence). CDR3 size: 18 residues. V was pared by 4 bases and J by 2 bases, with 18 bases between. As DNA, the CDR3 is TGTGCCAGCAGCTCCGACAGGCTCACCGCGGCTGGGGCCAACGTCCTGACTTTC. The encoded protein is CASSSDRLTAAGANVLTF. The whole variable domain, filled in from reference TRBV13 and TRBJ2-6, reads AAGVIQSPRHLIKEKRETATLKCYPIPRHDTVYWYQQGPGQDPQFLISFYEKMQSDKGSIPDRFSAQQFSDYHSELNMSSLELGDSALYFCASSSDRLTAAGANVLTFGAGSRLTVL.

This clonotype was seen ten or more times. V gene TRBV5-1 combines with J gene TRBJ1-2; D uncertain. Germline V gene lookup returns CDR1 SGHRS and CDR2 YFSETQ. V lost 0 bases and J lost 12, with 15 bases in between. The CDR3 sequence is 13 residues long. CDR3 sequence reads: CASSLEGPGGDTF. The CDR3 DNA is TGCGCCAGCAGCTTGGAGGGCCCCGGCGGTGACACCTTC. The whole variable domain, filled in from reference TRBV5-1 and TRBJ1-2, reads KAGVTQTPRYLIKTRGQQVTLSCSPISGHRSVSWYQQTPGQGLQFLFEYFSETQRNKGNFPGRFSGRQFSNSRSEMNVSTLELGDSALYLCASSLEGPGGDTFGSGTRLTVV.

This clonotype was detected ten times or more. CDR3 loop: CASGLAGTDTDTQYF. The CDR3 DNA sequence: TGTGCTAGTGGTTTGGCCGGGACGGACACAGATACGCAGTATTTT. This rearrangement joins TRBV12-5 to TRBJ2-3; D may match TRBD1 or TRBD2 (5 bases each). The CDR3 is 15 residues long. Trimming removed 1 base from V and 2 bases from J, with 10 bases in between. CDR1 and CDR2 from the germline V gene are LGHNT and FRNRAP.

The sample holds many counts of this clonotype. The chain links TRBV6-2 or TRBV6-3 to TRBJ1-1, with D perhaps matching TRBD1 (5 bases). The CDR3 length is 13 residues. V shed 7 bases and J shed 5 bases, with 14 bases lying between them. CDR1 and CDR2 from the germline V gene are MNHEY and SVGEGT. In nucleotides, the CDR3 is TGTGCCAGCACATCAGACAGTAATACTGAAGCTTTCTTT. Its translation is CASTSDSNTEAFF.

This clonotype was picked up many times. The chain employs TRBV18 and TRBJ1-4; 8 bases map to TRBD1. The ends lost 5 bases at V and 7 bases at J; junction bases unmatched: 9. The CDR3 spans 15 residues. From germline, CDR1 is KGHSH and CDR2 LQKENI. The CDR3 reads CASSSPGGRSEKLFF. Written as DNA, the CDR3 is TGTGCCAGCTCATCGCCAGGGGGCCGGAGTGAAAAACTGTTTTTT.

This clonotype was detected only a few times. The chain links TRBV9 to TRBJ1-1, with D perhaps TRBD1 (6 bases). The CDR3 totals 13 residues. The germline V gene has CDR1 SGDLS and CDR2 YYNGEE. V was trimmed by 0 bases and J by 7 bases, leaving 10 bases between them. CDR3 amino acids: CASSVVEGVEAFF. The CDR3, as DNA: TGTGCCAGCAGCGTAGTTGAGGGGGTTGAAGCTTTCTTT.

The chain carries TRBV15 and TRBJ2-3, with 9 bases lining up with TRBD2. This CDR3 contains 15 residues. Germline CDR1 reads LNHNV; CDR2 reads YYDKDF (reference sequence). V lost 5 bases and J lost 2; bases outside the gene matches: 5. The DNA for the CDR3 is TGTGCCACCAGCGCGACTAGCGGCAACACAGATACGCAGTATTTT. Translated, it gives CATSATSGNTDTQYF.

This sequence joins TRBV3-1 and TRBJ2-5, with D perhaps assigned TRBD1 or TRBD2 (6 bases each). Trimming pared 2 bases from V and 7 bases from J, leaving 8 bases between. CDR1 is LGHDT and CDR2 is YNNKEL in the germline V gene (reference sequence). CDR3 length: 12 residues. CDR3: CASSQPGATQYF. The CDR3 DNA sequence: TGTGCCAGCAGCCAACCGGGGGCGACCCAGTACTTC.

Only a few counts were recorded for this clonotype. CDR3 protein: CASSPSNAETQYF. The CDR3 nucleotides read TGTGCCAGCAGCCCCTCGAACGCGGAGACCCAGTACTTC. The chain employs TRBV13 and TRBJ2-5; D remains ambiguous. The CDR3 spans 13 residues. V was cut by 5 bases and J by 5 bases, with 12 bases left in between. Germline V gene sequence: CDR1 PRHDT, CDR2 FYEKMQ (reference sequence). The variable domain in full, with the rest retrieved from reference TRBV13 and TRBJ2-5, is AAGVIQSPRHLIKEKRETATLKCYPIPRHDTVYWYQQGPGQDPQFLISFYEKMQSDKGSIPDRFSAQQFSDYHSELNMSSLELGDSALYFCASSPSNAETQYFGPGTRLLVL.

At least ten counts were recorded for this clonotype. V and J are TRBV10-3 and TRBJ2-3; the D is unclear. Trimming shortened V by 0 bases and J by 3 bases, and 19 bases separated the two germline ends. The CDR3 has 18 amino acids. The germline V gene has CDR1 ENHRY and CDR2 SYGVKD. CDR3 loop: CAISESSSLASGTDTQYF. In nucleotides, the CDR3 is TGTGCCATCAGTGAGTCTTCGTCGTTAGCAAGTGGGACAGATACGCAGTATTTT.

The chain is built from TRBV19 and TRBJ2-7; possible D gene TRBD1, 7 bases. V was trimmed by 5 bases and J by 2 bases, leaving 10 bases between them. Germline V gives CDR1 LNHDA, CDR2 SQIVND (reference sequence). This CDR3 spans 13 amino acids. In DNA form, the CDR3 reads TGTGCCAGTAGTGCGGGACAGACCTACGAGCAGTACTTC. It is translated as CASSAGQTYEQYF.

This rearrangement joins TRBV30 to TRBJ1-4; maybe TRBD1 (5 bases). Trimming removed 4 bases at V and 5 bases at J, with 14 bases between. The CDR3 has 14 amino acids. Germline V lookup: CDR1 GTSNPN, CDR2 SVGIG (reference sequence). The CDR3 nucleotides read TGTGCCTGGATGGGGCCAGCCCTAAATGAAAAACTGTTTTTT. It encodes CAWMGPALNEKLFF.

This clonotype was counted many times. The chain joins TRBV29-1 to TRBJ2-5, with 7 bases lining up with TRBD2. This CDR3 is 11 amino acids long. Germline lookup yields CDR1 SQVTM and CDR2 ANQGSEA. Trimming at V came to 6 bases and at J to 9 bases, leaving 7 bases not matched to a gene. CDR3 region: CSVREGRAQYF. Written as DNA, the CDR3 is TGCAGCGTGAGGGAGGGGCGGGCCCAGTACTTC.

With respect to this clonotype: This could be a read error, since a much larger clone is one nucleotide away. This chain links TRBV6-2 or TRBV6-3 with TRBJ2-7; 8 bases match TRBD2. The germline V gene encodes CDR1 MNHEY and CDR2 SVGEGT. J gave up 4 bases and V 6 bases, and 8 bases lay outside the gene matches. The CDR3 sequence is 14 residues long. CDR3 protein: CASRTAGERYEQYF. In DNA form, the CDR3 reads TGTGCCAGCAGAACAGCGGGAGAAAGGTACGAGCAGTACTTC.

This clonotype has only a few counts. The rearrangement joins TRBV28 to TRBJ2-6; perhaps D is TRBD1 or TRBD2 (5 bases each). Looked up from germline, CDR1 is MDHEN and CDR2 is SYDVKM. This CDR3 comprises 16 residues. V shed 5 bases and J shed 0 bases, with 11 bases lying between them. DNA for the CDR3: TGTGCCAGCAGTCGGGACGGTAGCTCTGGGGCCAACGTCCTGACTTTC. Its protein is CASSRDGSSGANVLTF.

This clonotype was counted at least ten times. CDR3 region: CAWSVGSFYGYTF. Written as DNA, the CDR3 is TGTGCCTGGAGTGTAGGTAGTTTCTATGGCTACACCTTC. This sequence joins TRBV30 and TRBJ1-2; D gene uncertain. V dropped 0 bases and J dropped 4 bases, with 9 bases sitting between them. Germline V lookup: CDR1 GTSNPN, CDR2 SVGIG (reference sequence). There are 13 residues in the CDR3.

This clonotype has at least ten counts. The rearrangement joins TRBV6-1 to TRBJ2-7; TRBD1 matches 9 bases. The CDR3 spans 12 residues. Per germline, CDR1 MNHNS and CDR2 SASEGT. J was trimmed by 6 bases and V by 7 bases; bases with no gene match: 4. CDR3 DNA sequence: TGTGCCAGCACCCGGGACAGGGTCGAGCAGTACTTC. This codes for CASTRDRVEQYF.

This clonotype was counted a few times. The chain is built from TRBV27 and TRBJ2-7; TRBD2 aligns across 7 bases. This CDR3 comprises 15 residues. Germline V gene data show CDR1 as MNHEY and CDR2 as SMNVEV (reference sequence). V trimming: 4 bases; J trimming: 9 bases; junction bases outside the gene matches: 15. This CDR3 is CASSSPSGFYRGQYF. The CDR3 nucleotides read TGTGCCAGCAGTTCGCCTAGCGGCTTCTATCGCGGGCAGTACTTC.